This T cell receptor (beta chain) was recorded in a study of blood T cell repertoires in COVID-19 (dated by TCRdb to about 2020). About the study as a whole: Samples covering the acute and convalescent phases of COVID-19 were provided by collaborators in the United States, Italy and Spain. The material from the prospective study consisted of cDNA or gDNA derived from T cells, B-cell-depleted T cells, or PBMCs. Subjects who had been exposed to COVID-19, were actively infected with it, or had recovered from it provided the deeply sampled blood TCRbeta repertoires that made up the dataset. The repertoires were released in a freely available public database intended as a resource for research on the immune response to SARS-CoV-2. The samples were drawn from the first 160 participants of the ongoing ImmuneRACE study and from 1,254 subjects provided by 6 global collaborators. A de-identified subject ID, COVID-19 status, age in years and sex were almost always included in the sample metadata. Where available, HLA class I and class II types were taken from metadata supplied by the sample provider and were not determined by assay-based typing. Here is what the overall study found, with its caveats: The quantity of clinical and demographic metadata differed by source and by participant and was supplied without curation.

Collaborating institutions collected whole blood in K2EDTA tubes following their own protocols. For TCRbeta analysis, collaborators shipped samples in one of three forms: frozen whole blood, isolated PBMCs, or DNA extracted from either of those sample types. The immunoSEQ Assay, a bias-controlled multiplex PCR, was used to amplify TCRbeta CDR3 regions from genomic DNA. On the authors' methods: The number of nucleated cells in each sample was estimated from the amplification of reference gene primers within the assay. Sequence reads were collapsed and filtered to measure the absolute abundance of every unique TCRbeta CDR3 rearrangement. For each sample, productive Simpson clonality was calculated by taking the square root of Simpson's diversity index across productive rearrangements. The table comes from immuneACCESS by way of TCRdb, which keeps in-frame sequences with V and J called. Part of the clones is missing from these tables; in studies checked, under half for an unresolved V gene and the rest for unknown reasons. The V and J calls and clone size are taken from that table; D and trimming were inferred from the DNA. The sample table holds about 130,000 clones, of which 84% were seen once. Of the sample, 9% to 15% is held by the ten largest clones.

Note on this clone: Its antigen remains unidentified. Base qualities are not provided; no much larger clone lies one nucleotide away.

The sample taken for sequencing was peripheral blood. The clonotype was recovered from a woman aged 55-70 years with acute or convalescent COVID-19.

The CDR3 amino acid sequence is: CAWSVNGGNEKLFF. DNA sequence: TGTGCCTGGAGTGTCAACGGAGGTAATGAAAAACTGTTTTTT. The rearranged segments are TRBV30 and TRBJ1-4; the D gene lacks a confident call. Its CDR3 holds 14 amino acids, cysteine through phenylalanine. Only the CDR3 DNA is retained, 42 bases long and in frame from the first base. Deletion took 0 bases off V and 4 bases off J, with a span of 9 bases between the germline ends. Via the germline V gene (reference sequence), CDR1 is GTSNPN and CDR2 SVGIG.